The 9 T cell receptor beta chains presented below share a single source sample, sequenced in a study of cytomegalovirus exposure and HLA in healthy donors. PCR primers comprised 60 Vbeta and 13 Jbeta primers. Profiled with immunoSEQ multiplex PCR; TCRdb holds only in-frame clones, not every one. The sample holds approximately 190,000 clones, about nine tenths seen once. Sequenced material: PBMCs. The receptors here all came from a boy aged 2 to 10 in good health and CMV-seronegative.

The CDR3 bases are TGTGCCAGCAGCGCCAGAGCTTCAGGGAACACTGAAGCTTTCTTT. This sequence encodes CASSARASGNTEAFF. The chain uses TRBV5-4 and TRBJ1-1; D uncertain. Germline CDR1 is SGHNT and CDR2 is YYREEE (reference sequence). Trimming took off 4 bases at V and 1 base at J, with 14 bases between the two ends. CDR3 size: 15 residues.

The CDR3, as DNA: TGCGCCAGCAGCCCGGACACAGTTGAAGCTTTCTTT. This codes for CASSPDTVEAFF. The chain joins TRBV5-1 to TRBJ1-1; D is possibly TRBD1 (5 bases). The length of the CDR3 is 12 residues. Trimming cost V 4 bases and J 7 bases, with 11 bases left between them. Looked up from germline, CDR1 is SGHRS and CDR2 is YFSETQ.

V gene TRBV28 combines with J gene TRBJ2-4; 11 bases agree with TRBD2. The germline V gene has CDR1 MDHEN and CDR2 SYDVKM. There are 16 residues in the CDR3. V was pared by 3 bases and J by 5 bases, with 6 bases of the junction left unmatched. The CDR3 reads CASSLARGLAENIQYF. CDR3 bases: TGTGCCAGCAGTTTGGCCCGGGGACTAGCGGAAAACATTCAGTACTTC.

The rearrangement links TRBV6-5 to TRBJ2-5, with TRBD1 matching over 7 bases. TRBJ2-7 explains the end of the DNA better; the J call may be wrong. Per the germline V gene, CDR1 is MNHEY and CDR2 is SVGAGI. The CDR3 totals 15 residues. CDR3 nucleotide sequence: TGTGCCAGCCACTCTCGGAGAACAGGGGCCTACGAGCAGTACTTC. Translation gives CASHSRRTGAYEQYF.

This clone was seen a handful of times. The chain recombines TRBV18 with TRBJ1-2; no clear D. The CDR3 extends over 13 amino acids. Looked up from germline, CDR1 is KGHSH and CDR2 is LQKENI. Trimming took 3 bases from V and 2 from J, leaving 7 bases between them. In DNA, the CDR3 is TGTGCCAGCTCACCGGAGGGAAACTATGGCTACACCTTC. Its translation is CASSPEGNYGYTF.

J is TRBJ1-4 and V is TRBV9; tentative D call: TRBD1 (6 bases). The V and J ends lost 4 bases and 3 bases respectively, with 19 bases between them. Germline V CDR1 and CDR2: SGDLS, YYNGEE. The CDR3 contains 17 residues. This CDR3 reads CASSSATTGRANEKLFF. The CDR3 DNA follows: TGTGCCAGCAGCTCCGCCACAACAGGGAGAGCTAATGAAAAACTGTTTTTT.

In DNA, the CDR3 is TGTGCCAGTGGGGGGGAGGGTGGCTATGGCTACACCTTC. Its translation is CASGGEGGYGYTF. The chain has TRBV25-1 and TRBJ1-2; possibly TRBD1 for D (5 bases). The CDR3 is made up of 13 amino acids. Between the trimmed V and J ends, which lost 9 bases and 4 bases, there was a span of 15 bases. The germline V gene has CDR1 MGHDK and CDR2 SYGVNS.

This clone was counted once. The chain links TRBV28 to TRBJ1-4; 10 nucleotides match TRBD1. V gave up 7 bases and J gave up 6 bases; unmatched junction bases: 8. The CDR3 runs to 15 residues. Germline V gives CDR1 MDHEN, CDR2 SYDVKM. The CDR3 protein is CASKTAGTGDEKLFF. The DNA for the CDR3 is TGTGCCAGCAAGACGGCCGGGACAGGGGATGAAAAACTGTTTTTT.

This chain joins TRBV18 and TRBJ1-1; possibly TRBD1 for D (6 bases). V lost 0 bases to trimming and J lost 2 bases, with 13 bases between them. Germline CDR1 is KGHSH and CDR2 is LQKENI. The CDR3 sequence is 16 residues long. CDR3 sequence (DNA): TGTGCCAGCTCACCACCGAAACAGGGAAGCAACACTGAAGCTTTCTTT. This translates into CASSPPKQGSNTEAFF.